This TCR beta chain originates from a study of blood T cell repertoires in COVID-19. Overall study: The United States, Italy and Spain provided the acute and convalescent COVID-19 samples. T cells, B-cell-depleted T cells, or PBMCs supplied cDNA or gDNA.

In the original workflow: Estimates of nucleated cell counts were drawn from the amplification of reference gene primers. The method was immunoSEQ multiplex PCR; TCRdb's version includes in-frame clones alone and lacks a portion of them. The V and J calls and clone size are taken from that table; D and trimming were inferred from the DNA. The repertoire includes around 300,000 clones, more than 70% of them detected once, and 2.5% to 3.5% sits in the top ten. The CDR3 sequence is 14 residues long. Losses at the gene ends were 7 bases for V and 14 bases for J; bases not matched to a gene: 15. Germline-derived CDR1 and CDR2 are MGHRA and YSYEKL.

This clonotype was obtained from a man aged 25-45 years with active or convalescent COVID-19. Sequenced: peripheral blood. J is TRBJ2-5 and V is TRBV4-1; 11 bases are a match to TRBD2. The CDR3 loop reads CASTTSLAGGERYF. The CDR3 DNA is TGCGCCAGCACCACCTCCTTAGCGGGGGGGGAGCGTTACTTC.